The 9 T cell receptor beta chains reported below all come from one sample, sequenced in a study of identical twins. One entry per CDR3 protein results from TCRdb running MiXCR on the 5' RACE reads. In the table there are 520,000 or so distinct CDR3 sequences, approximately 22% of which are singletons. These data also formed part of another study, on T cells expressing NK-cell markers.

Specimen: CD4+ T cells sorted from blood. Receptors were obtained from a woman in her late teens or twenties in good health.

This clonotype was observed a few times. The chain employs TRBV29-1 and TRBJ2-7; D not resolved. Germline CDR1 is SQVTM and CDR2 is ANQGSEA. The length of the CDR3 is 10 residues. Trimming left V 5 bases short and J 5 bases short, with 7 bases between. The CDR3 region has the DNA TGCAGCGTTCTGAACCACGAGCAGTACTTC. It encodes CSVLNHEQYF.

The chain is built from TRBV20-1 and TRBJ2-1; 8 nucleotides agree with TRBD2. Trimming removed 3 bases from V and 6 bases from J; junction bases left unmatched: 10. CDR1 is DFQATT, CDR2 SNEGSKA, per germline (reference sequence). This CDR3 comprises 15 residues. Here the CDR3 reads CSASGRGGSGNEQFF. For the CDR3, the DNA is TGCAGTGCTAGCGGCCGGGGGGGTTCGGGCAATGAGCAGTTCTTC.

The V call is TRBV20-1, the J call TRBJ2-7, with TRBD2 matching 14 bases. Germline V gives CDR1 DFQATT, CDR2 SNEGSKA (reference sequence). The CDR3 extends over 15 amino acids. V dropped 5 bases and J dropped 5; count of bases not matched to a gene: 8. CDR3 DNA: TGCAGTGCTGGACTAGCGGGGGGTAACGGAAACGAGCAGTACTTC. Amino acids: CSAGLAGGNGNEQYF.

In DNA, the CDR3 is TGTGCCAGTAGTATAGGGGCTAGCGGATACAATGAGCAGTTCTTC. Encoded protein: CASSIGASGYNEQFF. The chain carries TRBV19 and TRBJ2-1, with 7 bases fitting TRBD2. The CDR3 is 15 residues long. Losses at the gene ends were 1 base for V and 4 bases for J; bases not matched to a gene: 4. Germline V gives CDR1 LNHDA, CDR2 SQIVND (reference sequence).

In its sample, this clonotype was seen a few times. CDR3: CASSLQGANQPQHF. In nucleotides, the CDR3 is TGTGCCAGCAGTCTACAGGGGGCCAATCAGCCCCAGCATTTT. The chain joins TRBV6-5 to TRBJ1-5, with 9 bases identical to TRBD1. This CDR3 has 14 amino acids. From germline, CDR1 is MNHEY and CDR2 SVGAGI. V shed 5 bases, J shed 3 bases, and the junction held 2 bases outside the gene matches.

Only a few counts were recorded for this clonotype. The chain joins TRBV12-3 or TRBV12-4 to TRBJ2-7; D uncertain. V lost 1 base, J lost 9 bases, and 13 bases lay in between. The CDR3 has 13 amino acids. DNA for the CDR3: TGTGCCAGCAGTTTAGACAGTCTGAGAGGGCAGTACTTC. This gives the protein CASSLDSLRGQYF.

This clonotype was counted ten times or more. Written as DNA, the CDR3 is TGTGCCAGCAGTTTCGCCCCCGGACAGGGCAATCAGCCCCAGCATTTT. Translation gives CASSFAPGQGNQPQHF. The rearrangement joins TRBV12-3 or TRBV12-4 to TRBJ1-5; 7 positions agree with TRBD1. The CDR3 sequence is 16 residues long. V dropped 3 bases and J dropped 2; count of bases not matched to a gene: 7.

This clonotype was detected a few times. The rearrangement joins TRBV4-3 to TRBJ2-7, with a weak D call TRBD2 (6 bases). Germline V CDR1 and CDR2: LGHNA, YSLEER. V was shortened by 0 bases and J by 7 bases, with 16 bases between the two germline ends. The CDR3 has 15 amino acids. CDR3 DNA: TGCGCCAGCAGCCAAGATGGCAGGAGCGGAGGGGAGCAGTACTTC. This encodes CASSQDGRSGGEQYF.

The DNA of the CDR3 is TGTGCCAGCAGCACCCTCAGGGACCAGCCCCAGCATTTT. It translates to CASSTLRDQPQHF. The rearrangement links TRBV13 to TRBJ1-5, with a weak D call TRBD1 (5 bases). Per germline, CDR1 PRHDT and CDR2 FYEKMQ (reference sequence). Trimming took off 5 bases at V and 7 bases at J, with 12 bases between the two ends. The CDR3 is 13 amino acids.